This TCR beta chain emerged from a study of control samples from healthy donors and cancer patients. Assay: immunoSEQ multiplex PCR; the TCRdb copy retains only in-frame clones and omits some. The sample lists about 170,000 clones; 91% were seen once. There are 11 residues in the CDR3. Germline V CDR1 and CDR2: LGHDT, YNNKEL (reference sequence). Trimming removed 3 bases from V and 3 bases from J, with 1 base in between. Worth noting for this clone: Other DNA variants within this sample encode the same CDR3.

The sequencing input was blood. The genes are TRBV3-1 (or the pseudogene TRBV3-2) and TRBJ2-3, with unresolved D. The TCR comes from a woman aged 25 to 39 in good health. CDR3 bases: TGTGCCAGCAGCCAGACAGATACGCAGTATTTT. It codes for CASSQTDTQYF.